This note documents a single T cell receptor (beta chain) sequence. Here immunoSEQ multiplex PCR was the method, and the copy in TCRdb shows in-frame clones only, minus some. The sample includes approximately 21,000 clones, around four fifths of them seen just once. These data originate in a study of sequential checkpoint blockade in melanoma. The CDR3 contains 14 residues. V dropped 7 bases and J dropped 5 bases, with 18 bases sitting between them. From germline, CDR1 is MNHNY and CDR2 SVGAGI (reference sequence). Treatment noted: randomized to nivolumab then ipilimumab (arm A) or the reverse (arm B). None of the patients previously received DNA-damaging chemotherapy.

The material was CD8+ T cells sorted from blood (inferred from file names), obtained from a patient given nivolumab and ipilimumab in sequence. V gene TRBV6-6 combines with J gene TRBJ2-7; D is perhaps TRBD2 (5 bases). This clonotype originated in a human donor with melanoma. The CDR3 region has the DNA TGTGCCAGCAACCTAGGTGGGAGTAACCACGAGCAGTACTTC. It specifies CASNLGGSNHEQYF.